This T cell receptor (beta chain) was found in a study of a mutant IDH1 vaccine in newly diagnosed glioma. Study summary: Following radiotherapy alone, or alongside temozolomide cycles, vaccination was started after an interval of 4-6 weeks. Treated individuals were about 60% male and roughly 40% female, averaging about 40 years of age.

This clone was recorded only once. Its target is not known. Time point given: week 47, end of study. Doses of 300 ug of mutant IDH1 20-mer peptide were given with topical imiquimod. During weeks 1, 3, 5, 7, 11, 15, 19 and 23, patients received eight vaccinations. New WHO grade 3 or 4 astrocytomas that were IDH1-mutant and ATRX-lost occurred in the donors. The assay was immunoSEQ multiplex PCR, and TCRdb's table has in-frame clones only and misses some. Among 60,000 to 65,000 clones, less than 90% were seen once, and the ten largest hold 3.8%. This specimen consisted of PBMCs, obtained from a glioma patient whose treatment included an IDH1 peptide vaccine. This receptor was obtained from a man aged 25 to 40 with glioma.

The CDR3 DNA reads TGTGCCAGCAGAGCAGATGGGACAGGGAACTATGGCTACACCTTC. This sequence encodes CASRADGTGNYGYTF. The genes are TRBV2 and TRBJ1-2; 9 bases are a match to TRBD1. The germline CDR1 and CDR2 sequences are SNHLY and FYNNEI. CDR3 length: 15 residues. V was pared by 6 bases and J by 2 bases, with 7 bases of the junction left unmatched. The full variable domain, rest sourced from reference TRBV2 and TRBJ1-2, is EPEVTQTPSHQVTQMGQEVILRCVPISNHLYFYWYRQILGQKVEFLVSFYNNEISEKSEIFDDQFSVERPDGSNFTLKIRSTKLEDSAMYFCASRADGTGNYGYTFGSGTRLTVV.